This T cell receptor (beta chain) was obtained from a study of blood T cell repertoires in COVID-19. Germline lookup yields CDR1 MGHRA and CDR2 YSYEKL. The CDR3 length is 13 residues. Trimming took off 0 bases at V and 11 bases at J, with 12 bases between the two ends. Assay: immunoSEQ multiplex PCR; the TCRdb copy retains only in-frame clones and omits some. This table has about 130,000 clones, roughly four fifths appearing once. Sequencing was carried out using peripheral blood. This receptor was taken from a woman between 50 and 59 years old with acute or convalescent COVID-19. The chain carries TRBV4-1 and TRBJ2-3; D not certain. Written as DNA, the CDR3 is TGCGCCAGCAGCCAAGAATCGTTTCTAGGGCAGTATTTT. It encodes CASSQESFLGQYF.